A single T cell receptor (beta chain) is shown here with its context. Its target is unknown. These data belong to a study of a mutant IDH1 vaccine in newly diagnosed glioma. Background on the study: Males made up about 62% and females roughly 40% of treated patients, whose mean age was 40.4 years. Radiotherapy, temozolomide, or both had been given previously, and both were given to most.

Libraries were prepared by immunoSEQ multiplex PCR; TCRdb keeps only in-frame clonotypes and omits some of them. The sample yields about 85,000 clones, about 90% seen once. Sample time point: week 47, end of study. Each dose of the vaccine consisted of 300 ug of mutant IDH1 20-mer peptide, with topical imiquimod. Newly diagnosed WHO grade 3 or 4 IDH1-mutant, ATRX-lost astrocytomas were identified in the donors. The germline gives CDR1 LNHDA, CDR2 SQIVND (reference sequence). This CDR3 contains 13 residues. The V and J ends lost 6 bases and 5 bases respectively, with 11 bases between them. Specimen: PBMCs, collected from a glioma patient whose treatment included an IDH1 peptide vaccine. The origin of this receptor is a woman between 50 and 59 years old with glioma. V and J are TRBV19 and TRBJ1-5; tentatively, D is TRBD1 (5 bases). The CDR3 sequence: CASSLGGYQPQHF. The DNA for the CDR3 is TGTGCCAGTAGCCTCGGGGGTTATCAGCCCCAGCATTTT.